The 26 T cell receptor beta chains reported below all come from one sample, sequenced in a study of T cell responses to AZD1222 COVID-19 vaccine. Sequenced by immunoSEQ multiplex PCR; TCRdb stores in-frame clones only, minus some. Among 95,000 to 110,000 clones listed, 80% to 90% were seen once. The source material was peripheral blood, sampled on day 0 of AZD1222 vaccination. The receptors were sampled from an adult in good health.

Only one count was recorded for this clone. The chain uses TRBV27 and TRBJ2-2; D could derive from TRBD1 or TRBD2 (5 bases each). Trimming pared 8 bases from V and 5 bases from J, leaving 21 bases between. CDR1 is MNHEY and CDR2 is SMNVEV in the germline V gene (reference sequence). This CDR3 region has 16 residues. Here the CDR3 reads CASARSGAGRTGELFF. In DNA form, the CDR3 reads TGTGCCAGCGCTAGATCCGGGGCTGGACGGACCGGGGAGCTGTTTTTT.

The genes are TRBV27 and TRBJ2-7; 8 bases align to TRBD1. Trimming cost V 6 bases and J 4 bases; bases outside gene matches: 8. The germline V gene has CDR1 MNHEY and CDR2 SMNVEV (reference sequence). The CDR3 is 14 residues long. CDR3 DNA: TGTGCCAGCAGCTGGACAGGGAATATTTACGAGCAGTACTTC. The encoded protein is CASSWTGNIYEQYF.

This clone was recorded only once. V is TRBV3-1 (or the pseudogene TRBV3-2) and J is TRBJ2-7; 9 bases align to TRBD1. This CDR3 spans 16 amino acids. Germline lookup yields CDR1 LGHDT and CDR2 YNNKEL (reference sequence). Trimming removed 2 bases from V and 4 bases from J; junction bases left unmatched: 9. CDR3 region: CASSQRDRAGDYEQYF. CDR3 nucleotide sequence: TGTGCCAGCAGCCAACGGGACAGGGCCGGCGATTACGAGCAGTACTTC.

The chain is built from TRBV24-1 and TRBJ1-5, with 8 positions matching TRBD1. J gave up 4 bases and V 12 bases, and 10 bases lay outside the gene matches. This CDR3 is built from 14 residues. CDR1 is KGHDR and CDR2 is SFDVKD in the germline V gene. In DNA form, the CDR3 reads TGTGCCGCGCAACAGGGGGGACTGAATCAGCCCCAGCATTTT. Its translation is CAAQQGGLNQPQHF.

The chain uses TRBV6-5 and TRBJ2-7, with 9 bases lining up with TRBD1. V dropped 7 bases and J dropped 2; count of bases not matched to a gene: 9. CDR3 size: 15 residues. Looked up from germline, CDR1 is MNHEY and CDR2 is SVGAGI. CDR3 amino acids: CASTRGGTGTYEQYF. The CDR3 bases are TGTGCCAGCACCCGAGGTGGGACAGGGACCTACGAGCAGTACTTC.

The V call is TRBV18, the J call TRBJ2-1; tentatively, D is TRBD2 (6 bases). Germline loops: CDR1 KGHSH, CDR2 LQKENI. V dropped 2 bases and J dropped 8 bases, with 19 bases sitting between them. This CDR3 contains 16 residues. CDR3 DNA: TGTGCCAGCTCACCAACCACGGTGGCTAGCGCGCATGAGCAGTTCTTC. Translating it yields CASSPTTVASAHEQFF.

This sequence joins TRBV19 and TRBJ1-1; D may be TRBD1 (5 bases). CDR3 length: 13 amino acids. The V gene's germline CDR1 is LNHDA and CDR2 SQIVND (reference sequence). The V gene lost 4 bases and the J gene lost 4 bases, with 10 bases spanning the gap. The CDR3 nucleotides read TGTGCCAGTAGTAGACAGACAGTCACTGAAGCTTTCTTT. Protein product: CASSRQTVTEAFF.

CDR3 loop: CATKFFNYGYTF. In DNA form, the CDR3 reads TGTGCCACCAAATTTTTTAACTATGGCTACACCTTC. This chain uses TRBV24-1 with TRBJ1-2; D gene uncertain. The CDR3 consists of 12 residues. Germline loops: CDR1 KGHDR, CDR2 SFDVKD. V lost 8 bases and J 1 base, leaving 7 bases between the germline ends.

V gene TRBV18 combines with J gene TRBJ1-1; D might be TRBD1 (5 bases). Trimming shortened V by 0 bases and J by 4 bases, and 15 bases separated the two germline ends. The CDR3 consists of 16 residues. CDR1 KGHSH and CDR2 LQKENI come from the germline V gene. CDR3 loop: CASSPPERGLVTEAFF. CDR3 DNA: TGTGCCAGCTCACCACCCGAGCGGGGGTTGGTCACTGAAGCTTTCTTT.

The chain combines TRBV14 with TRBJ1-6, with D possibly matching TRBD1 (5 bases). This CDR3 has 16 amino acids. The ends were cut back, 4 bases at V and 0 bases at J, with 10 bases in the middle. The germline gives CDR1 SGHDN, CDR2 FVKESK. The CDR3 here is CASSRPGRSYNSPLHF. The CDR3 DNA reads as TGTGCCAGCAGCCGTCCGGGGCGCTCCTATAATTCACCCCTCCACTTT.

This clone was counted a single time. The V gene is TRBV19, the J gene TRBJ2-6, with unresolved D. Trimming stripped 6 bases from V and 4 bases from J, with 19 bases between. Per germline, CDR1 LNHDA and CDR2 SQIVND (reference sequence). This CDR3 contains 17 residues. CDR3 DNA: TGTGCCAGTAGGGAACAATTAAGGGCCCTCGGGGCCAACGTCCTGACTTTC. Translation gives CASREQLRALGANVLTF.

The rearrangement uses TRBV5-1 and TRBJ2-1, with D perhaps given as TRBD1 or TRBD2 (5 bases each). From germline, CDR1 is SGHRS and CDR2 YFSETQ. The CDR3 consists of 14 residues. Trimming stripped 1 base from V and 7 bases from J, with 12 bases between. CDR3 sequence: CASSLSGPGNEQFF. The CDR3 DNA sequence: TGCGCCAGCAGCTTGTCAGGGCCGGGGAATGAGCAGTTCTTC.

V is TRBV7-2 and J is TRBJ1-3, with D possibly TRBD1 on 6 matching bases. Trimming removed 0 bases from V and 8 bases from J, with 11 bases in between. The germline CDR1 and CDR2 sequences are SGHTA and FQGNSA. This CDR3 contains 14 residues. CDR3 sequence reads: CASSLAGAGDTIYF. DNA of the CDR3: TGTGCCAGCAGCTTAGCGGGGGCGGGGGACACCATATATTTT.

This chain joins TRBV15 and TRBJ2-7; TRBD2 aligns across 11 bases. Trimming at V came to 6 bases and at J to 0 bases, leaving 7 bases not matched to a gene. The CDR3 loop spans 16 amino acids. Germline V gene sequence: CDR1 LNHNV, CDR2 YYDKDF (reference sequence). The CDR3 region is CATSGLAGGFSYEQYF. The DNA for the CDR3 is TGTGCCACCAGTGGGCTAGCGGGGGGATTCTCCTACGAGCAGTACTTC. Full variable domain (rest looked up from reference TRBV15 and TRBJ2-7): DAMVIQNPRYQVTQFGKPVTLSCSQTLNHNVMYWYQQKSSQAPKLLFHYYDKDFNNEADTPDNFQSRRPNTSFCFLDIRSPGLGDTAMYLCATSGLAGGFSYEQYFGPGTRLTVT.

The chain joins TRBV4-3 to TRBJ2-7, with D unclear. Germline-derived CDR1 and CDR2 are LGHNA and YSLEER. Trimming shortened V by 1 base and J by 0 bases, and 7 bases separated the two germline ends. This CDR3 spans 14 amino acids. The CDR3 nucleotides read TGCGCCAGCAGCCAAGCCCCGCACTCCTACGAGCAGTACTTC. This translates into CASSQAPHSYEQYF.

V and J are TRBV5-6 and TRBJ1-6, with a weak D call TRBD1 (6 bases). Germline V gives CDR1 SGHDT, CDR2 YYEEEE. The CDR3 extends over 15 amino acids. Between the trimmed V and J ends, which lost 4 bases and 7 bases, there was a span of 15 bases. The CDR3 sequence is CASSRMTGVNSPLHF. CDR3 sequence (DNA): TGTGCCAGCAGCCGGATGACAGGAGTAAATTCACCCCTCCACTTT.

As DNA, the CDR3 is TGCAGCGTCCCCGGGGGGGTATTGGAGGAGCAGTACTTC. Translating gives CSVPGGVLEEQYF. The chain recombines TRBV29-1 with TRBJ2-7, with 8 bases that match TRBD2. This CDR3 region has 13 residues. Unmatched junction bases numbered 11, after V lost 6 bases and J lost 7 bases. The germline V gene has CDR1 SQVTM and CDR2 ANQGSEA.

The chain recombines TRBV10-3 with TRBJ1-3; TRBD1 is a possible D gene (5 bases). This CDR3 is 16 amino acids long. V was clipped by 0 bases and J by 3 bases, with 12 bases between them. CDR1 and CDR2 (germline): ENHRY, SYGVKD. CDR3 DNA sequence: TGTGCCATCAGTGAGTCGTATAGGGGAGGTGGAAACACCATATATTTT. Amino acids: CAISESYRGGGNTIYF.

There are a few counts of this clone. The J gene is TRBJ2-2, the V gene TRBV19; unclear D gene. The CDR3 spans 13 residues. With 6 bases removed from V and 3 bases from J, the gap between germline ends came to 8 bases. The germline gives CDR1 LNHDA, CDR2 SQIVND (reference sequence). The CDR3 region has the DNA TGTGCCAGTAGCAATACTTACACCGGGGAGCTGTTTTTT. Its protein product is CASSNTYTGELFF. Drawing the rest from reference TRBV19 and TRBJ2-2, the complete variable domain is DGGITQSPKYLFRKEGQNVTLSCEQNLNHDAMYWYRQDPGQGLRLIYYSQIVNDFQKGDIAEGYSVSREKKESFPLTVTSAQKNPTAFYLCASSNTYTGELFFGEGSRLTVL.

The rearrangement joins TRBV7-2 to TRBJ2-7, with 10 bases fitting TRBD2. V lost 3 bases to trimming and J lost 6 bases; unmatched junction nucleotides: 5. CDR1 is SGHTA, CDR2 FQGNSA, per germline. The CDR3 runs to 14 residues. CDR3 DNA sequence: TGTGCCAGCAGCTTCACTAGCGGGGCTGGCGAGCAGTACTTC. As protein: CASSFTSGAGEQYF.

There are a few counts of this clone. The chain carries TRBV6-1 and TRBJ1-5; 8 nucleotides agree with TRBD1. Germline trimming cut 3 bases from V and 6 bases from J; bases unmatched to any gene: 7. Per germline, CDR1 MNHNS and CDR2 SASEGT. This CDR3 is 15 amino acids long. The CDR3 bases are TGTGCCAGCAGTGAGAACCCAGGGGGCGTTCAGCCCCAGCATTTT. It translates to CASSENPGGVQPQHF.

This clone was detected once. The genes are TRBV4-2 and TRBJ2-3; D possibly corresponds to TRBD2 (6 bases). The CDR3 contains 15 residues. Germline V lookup: CDR1 LGHNA, CDR2 YNFKEQ. Trimming left V 8 bases short and J 1 base short, with 16 bases between. In DNA, the CDR3 is TGTGCCAGCCGGAAGTCGGCTAGCGGCACAGATACGCAGTATTTT. It specifies CASRKSASGTDTQYF.

This chain links TRBV28 with TRBJ1-1, with unresolved D. The CDR3 spans 13 residues. The V gene's germline CDR1 is MDHEN and CDR2 SYDVKM. With 4 bases removed from V and 4 bases from J, the gap between germline ends came to 10 bases. The CDR3 loop reads CASSSPAATEAFF. For the CDR3, the DNA is TGTGCCAGCAGTTCACCGGCGGCCACTGAAGCTTTCTTT. Full variable domain (rest looked up from reference TRBV28 and TRBJ1-1): DVKVTQSSRYLVKRTGEKVFLECVQDMDHENMFWYRQDPGLGLRLIYFSYDVKMKEKGDIPEGYSVSREKKERFSLILESASTNQTSMYLCASSSPAATEAFFGQGTRLTVV.

This chain joins TRBV24-1 and TRBJ2-1; a weak D match, TRBD2 (5 bases). V lost 6 bases and J 7 bases, leaving 15 bases between the germline ends. The germline V gene has CDR1 KGHDR and CDR2 SFDVKD. This CDR3 is built from 14 residues. CDR3 residues: CATSISGTGNEQFF. The CDR3, as DNA: TGTGCCACCAGTATAAGCGGCACGGGTAATGAGCAGTTCTTC.

The gene calls are TRBV9 and TRBJ1-2; D is unclear. The germline V gene has CDR1 SGDLS and CDR2 YYNGEE. This CDR3 contains 13 residues. V shed 5 bases and J shed 6 bases, with 14 bases lying between them. CDR3 nucleotide sequence: TGTGCCAGCAGACGTCTCGACGGGGATGGCTACACCTTC. The encoded protein is CASRRLDGDGYTF.

The V gene is TRBV27, the J gene TRBJ1-4; D not resolved. Looked up from germline, CDR1 is MNHEY and CDR2 is SMNVEV (reference sequence). CDR3 length: 19 residues. The V end lost 4 bases, the J end lost 4 bases, and 25 bases lay between the germline ends. CDR3 bases: TGTGCCAGCAGTTCCCATTTGACCGAGTTCCCCCGGATTAATGAAAAACTGTTTTTT. Protein product: CASSSHLTEFPRINEKLFF. Filled out from reference TRBV27 and TRBJ1-4, the complete variable domain reads EAQVTQNPRYLITVTGKKLTVTCSQNMNHEYMSWYRQDPGLGLRQIYYSMNVEVTDKGDVPEGYKVSRKEKRNFPLILESPSPNQTSLYFCASSSHLTEFPRINEKLFFGSGTQLSVL.